This TCR beta chain was sequenced during a study of shared clonotypes between healthy human individuals. CDR3 length equals 13 residues. V was pared by 5 bases and J by 0 bases, with 7 bases between. The germline CDR1 and CDR2 sequences are LNHDA and SQIVND (reference sequence). This clone was counted between two and nine times. Several immunoSEQ plates received, in even portions, the genomic DNA of each subset. Sequenced by immunoSEQ multiplex PCR; TCRdb stores in-frame clones only, minus some. The table includes fewer than 150,000 clones, more than 65% detected once. Donors comprised healthy HIV-negative adults lacking recent acute infections or vaccinations.

Source material: memory CD8+ T cells sorted from blood. Sample subset: CD45RO+ cells pooled with CCR7-negative TemRA cells. The genes are TRBV19 and TRBJ1-1; D unclear. The origin of this receptor is a woman in her thirties in good health. The CDR3: CASSPTLNTEAFF. CDR3 nucleotides: TGTGCCAGTAGTCCGACCTTGAACACTGAAGCTTTCTTT.